The 17 T cell receptor beta chains below all came from one sample that was sequenced in a study of blood T cells in healthy people across ages. Then a second PCR, running roughly 7 to 11 cycles, was carried out with a sample-barcoded 5' primer and a J-beta primer mix. TCRdb processed the 5' RACE reads anew with MiXCR; each CDR3 protein has one entry. The table lists 550,000 to 650,000 distinct CDR3 sequences, about 30% of them singletons. Sequences were obtained from blood. Receptors were obtained from a woman of 80 years or more in good health.

This clonotype has only a few counts. The chain combines TRBV5-1 with TRBJ2-7, with 8 bases lining up with TRBD1. V was pared by 4 bases and J by 3 bases, with 9 bases of the junction left unmatched. This CDR3 is 15 amino acids long. Germline V CDR1 and CDR2: SGHRS, YFSETQ. The chain's CDR3 is CASSHSRTGSYEQYF. The CDR3 coding sequence is TGCGCCAGCAGCCATTCGAGGACAGGGAGCTACGAGCAGTACTTC.

This clonotype was detected many times. V gene TRBV3-1 combines with J gene TRBJ1-5; D not resolved. The CDR3 has 15 amino acids. V gave up 5 bases and J gave up 1 base, with 12 bases separating them. In germline, CDR1 is LGHDT, CDR2 YNNKEL (reference sequence). CDR3 protein: CASSSGGRSNQPQHF. CDR3 nucleotides: TGTGCCAGCAGCAGCGGAGGTCGCAGCAATCAGCCCCAGCATTTT.

This clonotype has only a few counts. Lacking the conserved final phenylalanine or tryptophan, this CDR3 likely reflects a read error. The J gene is TRBJ2-1, the V gene TRBV11-2; 10 nucleotides match TRBD2. The germline gives CDR1 SGHAT, CDR2 FQNNGV. The CDR3 totals 17 residues. V lost 1 base and J lost 8; bases outside the gene matches: 11. The CDR3 coding sequence is TGTGCCAGCAGCTTAGGGGTAGCGGGGGGACCCTCGGATGAGCAGTTCTGC. Its protein product is CASSLGVAGGPSDEQFC.

This clonotype was seen many times. The chain combines TRBV6-5 with TRBJ2-1; D call uncertain. The CDR3 runs 15 residues. Germline-derived CDR1 and CDR2 are MNHEY and SVGAGI. The V end lost 2 bases, the J end lost 7 bases, and 15 bases lay between the germline ends. DNA of the CDR3: TGTGCCAGCAGTTACCAAAGCGTTCAAGGAAATGAGCAGTTCTTC. This sequence encodes CASSYQSVQGNEQFF.

As concerns this clonotype: A much larger clone lies one base from this, so it may be a read error. This chain links TRBV12-3 or TRBV12-4 with TRBJ2-7, with a possible D match to TRBD2 (7 bases). Trimming pared 4 bases from V and 6 bases from J, leaving 16 bases between. This CDR3 contains 14 residues. CDR3 DNA sequence: TGTGCCAGCAGTTGGGGGGGGGCGAGCATCGAGCAGTACTTC. Translated, it gives CASSWGGASIEQYF.

With regard to this clonotype: Just one base apart from a much larger clone, this may be a read error. The chain's CDR3 is CAGSPGDTTYEQYF. In DNA, the CDR3 is TGTGCCGGCTCACCAGGTGACACCACCTACGAGCAGTACTTC. The chain joins TRBV18 to TRBJ2-7; no definite D call. The length of the CDR3 is 14 residues. CDR1 is KGHSH and CDR2 is LQKENI in the germline V gene.

Concerning this clonotype: Since a much larger clone is just one base distant, this may be a read error. V is TRBV7-3 and J is TRBJ2-7; 10 nucleotides align to TRBD1. This CDR3 comprises 15 residues. CDR1 and CDR2 (germline): SGHTA, FQGTGA. J gave up 7 bases and V 5 bases, and 11 bases lay outside the gene matches. This CDR3 is CASSNPGQGLNEQYF. DNA for the CDR3: TGTGCCAGCAGCAACCCGGGACAGGGGTTGAATGAGCAGTACTTC.

This clonotype has a count of ten or more. The CDR3 reads CASSLVGQGSSTEAFF. DNA for the CDR3: TGTGCCAGCAGCTTAGTGGGACAGGGGTCAAGCACTGAAGCTTTCTTT. V gene TRBV7-2 combines with J gene TRBJ1-1; 10 nucleotides agree with TRBD1. Trimming cost V 1 base and J 4 bases; bases outside gene matches: 6. This CDR3 comprises 16 residues. Germline-derived CDR1 and CDR2 are SGHTA and FQGNSA.

Of note for this clonotype: A read error may explain this, as a much larger clone is one base away. The chain is built from TRBV12-3 or TRBV12-4 and TRBJ2-3; D is unclear. The CDR3 has 15 amino acids. The CDR3 DNA follows: TGTGCCAGCACCCACAGAGGCCAAAACACAGATGCGCAGTATTTT. Its protein product is CASTHRGQNTDAQYF.

This clonotype was seen repeatedly, ten times or more. This chain uses TRBV7-3 with TRBJ2-3; 8 bases line up with TRBD1. Germline trimming cut 4 bases from V and 5 bases from J; bases unmatched to any gene: 8. CDR3 length: 15 residues. CDR1 is SGHTA and CDR2 is FQGTGA in the germline V gene. CDR3 sequence reads: CASSSGQGRGDTQYF. CDR3 nucleotide sequence: TGTGCCAGCAGCTCTGGACAGGGTCGGGGAGATACGCAGTATTTT.

The sample holds a few counts of this clonotype. This chain uses TRBV7-2 with TRBJ2-1, with 7 positions matching TRBD1. The J call may be incorrect, as the DNA end agrees better with TRBJ2-7. Germline CDR1 reads SGHTA; CDR2 reads FQGNSA. The CDR3 consists of 15 residues. The CDR3 region is CASSFDRASNNEQYF. CDR3 DNA: TGTGCCAGCAGCTTTGACAGGGCATCTAACAATGAGCAGTACTTC.

About this clonotype: This may be a read error: a much more frequent sequence differs by one nucleotide. This chain links TRBV20-1 with TRBJ2-1, with TRBD1 as a possible D gene (6 bases). The better agreement between TRBJ2-7 and the DNA end casts doubt on the J call. Germline V gene data show CDR1 as DFQATT and CDR2 as SNEGSKA (reference sequence). The CDR3 loop spans 14 amino acids. The CDR3 loop reads CSAETGSSYNEQYF. In DNA form, the CDR3 reads TGCAGTGCGGAAACAGGGAGCTCCTACAATGAGCAGTACTTC.

Regarding this clonotype: The junction departs from the called germline gene at one end, perhaps through a read error. V gene TRBV4-2 combines with J gene TRBJ2-3; 10 nucleotides line up with TRBD2. Per the germline V gene, CDR1 is LGHNA and CDR2 is YNFKEQ. This CDR3 region has 16 residues. The DNA for the CDR3 is TGTACCAGCAGCCAAGTAGCGGGGGGCCTCACAGATACGCAGTATTTT. Translation: CTSSQVAGGLTDTQYF.

This clonotype was counted once. J is TRBJ1-1 and V is TRBV6-1; no reliable D call. CDR1 and CDR2 (germline): MNHNS, SASEGT. The length of the CDR3 is 12 residues. V lost 5 bases to trimming and J lost 7 bases, with 11 bases between them. For the CDR3, the DNA is TGTGCCAGCAGTTTCCCGCCAGATGAAGCTTTCTTT. Amino acids: CASSFPPDEAFF.

This chain connects TRBV5-1 to TRBJ2-7, with TRBD1 identical over 7 bases. This CDR3 has 14 amino acids. V shed 5 bases, J shed 2 bases, and the junction held 7 bases outside the gene matches. The V gene's germline CDR1 is SGHRS and CDR2 YFSETQ. CDR3 sequence reads: CASSKGTETYEQYF. In DNA form, the CDR3 reads TGCGCCAGCAGTAAAGGGACAGAGACCTACGAGCAGTACTTC.

This clonotype turned up a few times. The V and J genes are TRBV30 and TRBJ2-5, with D tentatively TRBD2 (5 bases). V was trimmed by 1 base and J by 6 bases, leaving 12 bases between them. The CDR3 loop spans 13 amino acids. Germline V lookup: CDR1 GTSNPN, CDR2 SVGIG (reference sequence). DNA for the CDR3: TGTGCCTGGAGTGGGCTAGCTGCACAGACCCAGTACTTC. As protein: CAWSGLAAQTQYF. Using reference TRBV30 and TRBJ2-5 for the parts outside the CDR3, the full variable domain is SQTIHQWPATLVQPVGSPLSLECTVEGTSNPNLYWYRQAAGRGLQLLFYSVGIGQISSEVPQNLSASRPQDRQFILSSKKLLLSDSGFYLCAWSGLAAQTQYFGPGTRLLVL.

This clonotype was seen a few times. V is TRBV20-1 and J is TRBJ2-5, with D uncertain. CDR1 and CDR2 from the germline V gene are DFQATT and SNEGSKA (reference sequence). Between the trimmed V and J ends, which lost 4 bases and 5 bases, there was a span of 20 bases. The CDR3 is made up of 15 amino acids. The CDR3 nucleotides read TGCAGTGCTAAGTCACATAGCCCTGATTCCGAGACCCAGTACTTC. This codes for CSAKSHSPDSETQYF.